The TCR beta chain under discussion was sequenced for a study of patients and donors after allogeneic stem cell transplantation. TCRdb analysed the RT-PCR reads with MiXCR anew, one entry per CDR3 protein. The sample has 920,000 or so distinct CDR3 sequences; over 15% are singletons. Germline values: CDR1 SEHNR, CDR2 FQNEAQ (reference sequence). Trimming took 3 bases from V and 6 from J; bases not matched to a gene: 7. The CDR3 spans 15 residues. The source material was blood, either unsorted or a sorted T cell fraction (not recorded which). The gene calls are TRBV7-9 and TRBJ2-5; 10 positions match TRBD1. This receptor was taken from a human donor who was either an allogeneic HSCT recipient or a stem cell or donor lymphocyte infusion donor (not recorded which). It is not recorded whose cells these are; they may come from a transplant donor. The CDR3 DNA reads TGTGCCAGCAGCTTTTTTGGGACAGGGGATAAGACCCAGTACTTC. It is translated as CASSFFGTGDKTQYF.